This entry lists 11 T cell receptor beta chains sequenced from one sample in a study of shared clonotypes between healthy human individuals (dated by TCRdb to 2018 to 2020). The library was produced with the immunoSEQ multiplex PCR assay. TCRdb provides this immuneACCESS table in a form limited to in-frame rearrangements. Some clones are lacking; in checked studies, under half of them reflect an unresolved V gene, and why the rest are absent is not known. The sample table records fewer than 3 million clones; 85% to 95% of these occur just once. The top ten hold around 0.38% of the sample. Sequencing used naive CD4+ T cells from PBMCs. The cell subset or site label corresponds to: CD45RA+ positively selected. The receptors here all came from a young man in good health. Some clones in this sample may be carry-over from other donors' samples.

The chain employs TRBV6-5 and TRBJ2-7, with D possibly being TRBD1 (6 bases). This CDR3 is built from 15 residues. Per the germline V gene, CDR1 is MNHEY and CDR2 is SVGAGI. V gave up 4 bases and J gave up 2 bases, with 15 bases separating them. This CDR3 reads CASSSPTGYAYEQYF. CDR3 bases: TGTGCCAGCAGTTCTCCGACAGGTTACGCCTACGAGCAGTACTTC.

The chain joins TRBV4-2 to TRBJ2-1, with a weak D call TRBD2 (7 bases). Trimming pared 1 base from V and 3 bases from J, leaving 16 bases between. The germline gives CDR1 LGHNA, CDR2 YNFKEQ. The CDR3 runs to 17 residues. DNA of the CDR3: TGTGCCAGCAGCCAAGGGGGGGGCGGTGGGATCTACAATGAGCAGTTCTTC. Translation: CASSQGGGGGIYNEQFF.

The rearrangement uses TRBV13 and TRBJ2-1; D may be TRBD2 (6 bases). Per germline, CDR1 PRHDT and CDR2 FYEKMQ (reference sequence). The CDR3 covers 16 residues. The V end was cut by 1 base, the J end by 8 bases, with 18 bases between. Written as DNA, the CDR3 is TGTGCCAGCAGCTTAGACCTCCGGGACTCCCTCTATGAGCAGTTCTTC. It specifies CASSLDLRDSLYEQFF.

The chain couples TRBV27 to TRBJ2-4; D is perhaps TRBD1 (5 bases). Trimming pared 6 bases from V and 0 bases from J, leaving 15 bases between. The CDR3 has 16 amino acids. Germline-derived CDR1 and CDR2 are MNHEY and SMNVEV (reference sequence). The DNA of the CDR3 is TGTGCCAGCAGCGACGATAGGGGCGTAGCCAAAAACATTCAGTACTTC. As protein: CASSDDRGVAKNIQYF.

The chain uses TRBV2 and TRBJ1-1, with unresolved D. The germline V and J ends were trimmed by 7 bases and 5 bases, with 14 bases remaining between them. The CDR3 spans 13 residues. The germline CDR1 and CDR2 sequences are SNHLY and FYNNEI. The CDR3 region is CASTDRTGTEAFF. CDR3 in DNA: TGTGCCAGCACCGACCGTACGGGGACTGAAGCTTTCTTT.

The rearrangement uses TRBV4-3 and TRBJ1-1; D remains ambiguous. Deletions cut 6 bases from V and 2 bases from J, with 10 bases between. Looked up from germline, CDR1 is LGHNA and CDR2 is YSLEER. CDR3 length equals 13 residues. This chain's CDR3 is CASSLEPNTEAFF. In nucleotides, the CDR3 is TGCGCCAGCAGTCTAGAACCAAACACTGAAGCTTTCTTT.

This chain uses TRBV19 with TRBJ1-1; a weak D match, TRBD1 (5 bases). Germline-derived CDR1 and CDR2 are LNHDA and SQIVND (reference sequence). The V and J ends lost 4 bases and 4 bases respectively, with 16 bases between them. The CDR3 consists of 15 residues. The CDR3 region is CASSTTPTVFTEAFF. Written as DNA, the CDR3 is TGTGCCAGTAGTACCACCCCGACAGTTTTCACTGAAGCTTTCTTT.

The J gene is TRBJ2-7, the V gene TRBV7-8; D remains ambiguous. This CDR3 spans 15 amino acids. In germline, CDR1 is SGHVS, CDR2 FQNEAQ. Between the trimmed V and J ends, which lost 5 bases and 1 base, there was a span of 15 bases. The CDR3 is CASSLNSVGSYEQYF. The CDR3 bases are TGTGCCAGCAGCCTGAATTCTGTAGGGTCCTACGAGCAGTACTTC. Looking up the rest from reference TRBV7-8 and TRBJ2-7 gives the full variable domain: GAGVSQSPRYKVAKRGQDVALRCDPISGHVSLFWYQQALGQGPEFLTYFQNEAQLDKSGLPSDRFFAERPEGSVSTLKIQRTQQEDSAVYLCASSLNSVGSYEQYFGPGTRLTVT.

A single count supports this clone. The CDR3 DNA sequence: TGTGCCAGCAGTTTAGGGGCTAGCGGGTTCTCCTACGAGCAGTACTTC. Residues: CASSLGASGFSYEQYF. The chain recombines TRBV28 with TRBJ2-7; 8 bases align to TRBD2. V shed 2 bases and J 0 bases; nucleotides not matched to a gene: 6. CDR1 and CDR2 from the germline V gene are MDHEN and SYDVKM. There are 16 residues in the CDR3.

The chain has TRBV11-2 and TRBJ2-3; TRBD2 aligns across 9 bases. In germline, CDR1 is SGHAT, CDR2 FQNNGV. The CDR3 spans 18 residues. The V segment lost 7 bases and the J segment 4 bases; nucleotides outside the gene matches: 18. The DNA of the CDR3 is TGTGCCAGCAAATTAGTGGATTTCAGCGGGAGGCGGGCAGATACGCAGTATTTT. As protein: CASKLVDFSGRRADTQYF.

V and J are TRBV19 and TRBJ2-5; 7 positions agree with TRBD1. With V trimmed by 4 bases and J by 2 bases, 7 bases remained unmatched. Germline values: CDR1 LNHDA, CDR2 SQIVND (reference sequence). This CDR3 spans 15 amino acids. In DNA, the CDR3 is TGTGCCAGTAGTAGCCACCGGGACAGACAAGAGACCCAGTACTTC. Translating gives CASSSHRDRQETQYF.